Presented here are 14 T cell receptor beta chains from one specimen sequenced in a study of blood T cell repertoires in COVID-19. TCRdb's copy holds only in-frame clones and misses some; the assay was immunoSEQ multiplex PCR. Among roughly 150,000 clones listed, 60% to 85% were seen once. The sequenced sample consisted of peripheral blood. The receptors shown here come from a woman aged 60-75 years with COVID-19, enrolled during active disease.

J is TRBJ2-1 and V is TRBV18, with D perhaps matching TRBD1 (6 bases). Germline values: CDR1 KGHSH, CDR2 LQKENI. V was cut by 3 bases and J by 1 base, with 7 bases left in between. The CDR3 runs 14 residues. The CDR3, as DNA: TGTGCCAGCTCACCTAGGGGGTCCTACAATGAGCAGTTCTTC. This codes for CASSPRGSYNEQFF.

V usage is TRBV9 and J usage is TRBJ2-1, with 9 bases matching TRBD2. V lost 8 bases, J lost 6 bases, and 3 bases stayed unmatched. Germline values: CDR1 SGDLS, CDR2 YYNGEE. The CDR3 consists of 12 residues. The CDR3 is CASAGGRNEQFF. CDR3 DNA: TGTGCCAGTGCGGGGGGGCGCAATGAGCAGTTCTTC.

The chain has TRBV19 and TRBJ2-5, with 7 bases matching TRBD1. This CDR3 contains 13 residues. The V segment lost 5 bases and the J segment 3 bases; nucleotides outside the gene matches: 3. Germline V gene lookup returns CDR1 LNHDA and CDR2 SQIVND (reference sequence). The CDR3 nucleotides read TGTGCCAGTAGTGACACAGGGGAAGAGACCCAGTACTTC. As protein: CASSDTGEETQYF.

The V call is TRBV5-6, the J call TRBJ1-2, with D maybe TRBD1 (6 bases). V shed 1 base and J shed 3 bases, with 19 bases lying between them. This CDR3 has 17 amino acids. CDR1 is SGHDT and CDR2 is YYEEEE in the germline V gene. The CDR3 DNA is TGTGCCAGCAGCTTGATAGTTCGGGGGGCGCCGGACTATGGCTACACCTTC. Encoded protein: CASSLIVRGAPDYGYTF.

This chain uses TRBV19 with TRBJ1-5, with a tentative D call TRBD1 (6 bases). V dropped 7 bases and J dropped 4 bases, with 17 bases sitting between them. This CDR3 has 15 amino acids. The V gene's germline CDR1 is LNHDA and CDR2 SQIVND (reference sequence). This chain's CDR3 is CASKLDRIPNQPQHF. CDR3 in DNA: TGTGCCAGTAAACTCGACAGGATTCCGAATCAGCCCCAGCATTTT.

This clone has a single count. The genes are TRBV7-9 and TRBJ1-5, with D uncertain. CDR1 and CDR2 from the germline V gene are SEHNR and FQNEAQ (reference sequence). The CDR3 runs to 15 residues. Deletions cut 5 bases from V and 2 bases from J, with 13 bases between. In nucleotides, the CDR3 is TGTGCCAGCAGCCCCCCAGGCCTTGGCAATCAGCCCCAGCATTTT. Protein product: CASSPPGLGNQPQHF.

The chain links TRBV6-5 to TRBJ1-5; D is possibly TRBD1 (5 bases). V was pared by 5 bases and J by 1 base, with 9 bases between. Looked up from germline, CDR1 is MNHEY and CDR2 is SVGAGI. The CDR3 runs to 14 residues. The CDR3 reads CASSPQGSNQPQHF. CDR3 coding DNA: TGTGCCAGCAGTCCCCAGGGAAGCAATCAGCCCCAGCATTTT.

The V call is TRBV5-1, the J call TRBJ1-5; a possible D gene is TRBD1 (6 bases). The CDR3 is 13 amino acids. V gave up 4 bases and J gave up 5 bases, with 10 bases separating them. Germline CDR1 is SGHRS and CDR2 is YFSETQ. The CDR3 reads CASSPDRDQPQHF. The CDR3 DNA sequence: TGCGCCAGCAGCCCGGACAGAGATCAGCCCCAGCATTTT.

This clone has only a few counts. The CDR3 spells CSVVQAGMNTEAFF. As DNA, the CDR3 is TGCAGCGTTGTTCAGGCGGGGATGAACACTGAAGCTTTCTTT. V usage is TRBV29-1 and J usage is TRBJ1-1; D remains unclear. V lost 4 bases, J lost 0 bases, and 12 bases lay in between. The V gene's germline CDR1 is SQVTM and CDR2 ANQGSEA. The CDR3 is made up of 14 amino acids.

The rearrangement links TRBV12-3 or TRBV12-4 to TRBJ2-5; the D gene is possibly TRBD2 (6 bases). V was cut by 3 bases and J by 5 bases, with 10 bases left in between. CDR3 length: 13 amino acids. The CDR3 spells CASSLGGEETQYF. CDR3 nucleotides: TGTGCCAGCAGTTTGGGGGGAGAGGAGACCCAGTACTTC.

The chain links TRBV9 to TRBJ2-1; TRBD2 matches 7 bases. J lost 1 base, V lost 4 bases, and 5 bases had no gene match. The CDR3 runs 15 residues. Looked up from germline, CDR1 is SGDLS and CDR2 is YYNGEE. The CDR3 here is CASSPTSPSYNEQFF. CDR3 DNA sequence: TGTGCCAGCAGCCCGACTAGCCCGTCCTACAATGAGCAGTTCTTC.

The chain employs TRBV7-3 and TRBJ2-1, with 10 bases lining up with TRBD2. Germline V gives CDR1 SGHTA, CDR2 FQGTGA. This CDR3 has 15 amino acids. J lost 6 bases, V lost 5 bases, and 7 bases had no gene match. The CDR3, as DNA: TGTGCCAGCAGCAACCAAAGCGGGAGGGCCAATGAGCAGTTCTTC. It yields the protein CASSNQSGRANEQFF.

This sequence joins TRBV7-2 and TRBJ1-6, with a weak D call TRBD1 (6 bases). CDR1 and CDR2 (germline): SGHTA, FQGNSA. Trimming took off 5 bases at V and 10 bases at J, with 18 bases between the two ends. The CDR3 is 15 amino acids. In nucleotides, the CDR3 is TGTGCCAGCAGCAGACAGGCCCTTTGGGAGTCACCCCTCCACTTT. Amino acids: CASSRQALWESPLHF.

The rearrangement uses TRBV29-1 and TRBJ2-3; D possibly corresponds to TRBD1 (5 bases). Per germline, CDR1 SQVTM and CDR2 ANQGSEA. This CDR3 region has 14 residues. The V gene lost 4 bases and the J gene lost 0 bases, with 11 bases spanning the gap. In DNA form, the CDR3 reads TGCAGCGTTGGCAAAGGGGCTAGCACAGATACGCAGTATTTT. Translated: CSVGKGASTDTQYF.